One and the same sample provided the 26 T cell receptor beta chains below, sequenced in a study of shared clonotypes between healthy human individuals (dated by TCRdb to the early 2020s). Library generation was performed with the immunoSEQ multiplex PCR assay. The clones in this table, taken by TCRdb from immuneACCESS, are in-frame only. Not every clone is retained; where verified, under half of the shortfall comes from an unresolved V gene, and the cause of the rest is unknown. The sample table records some 500,000 clones; 95% to 96% of these occur just once. The leading ten clones occupy about 0.059% of the sample. Source material: naive CD4+ T cells sorted from blood. Interpreted using the paper, the cell subset or site label stands for: CD45RA+ positively selected. Receptors originate from a woman younger than 45 in good health.

Remarks on this clone: Different DNA sequences within this sample yield the same CDR3. The chain links TRBV5-1 to TRBJ2-7; D remains unclear. Per germline, CDR1 SGHRS and CDR2 YFSETQ. V was pared by 0 bases and J by 4 bases, with 2 bases between. This CDR3 has 11 residues. CDR3 bases: TGCGCCAGCAGCTTGGGGTACGAGCAGTACTTC. This gives the protein CASSLGYEQYF.

This chain links TRBV5-5 with TRBJ1-1; no clear D. Trimming shortened V by 4 bases and J by 1 base, and 8 bases separated the two germline ends. The germline V gene has CDR1 SGHKS and CDR2 YYEKEE (reference sequence). The CDR3 runs 13 residues. In nucleotides, the CDR3 is TGTGCCAGCAGCACCCTACCGAACACTGAAGCTTTCTTT. It specifies CASSTLPNTEAFF.

V is TRBV10-3 and J is TRBJ2-5; TRBD1 agrees at 9 bases. Germline CDR1 and CDR2: ENHRY and SYGVKD. This CDR3 spans 16 amino acids. V dropped 3 bases and J dropped 2; count of bases not matched to a gene: 7. The CDR3 sequence is CAISETQGARQETQYF. CDR3 DNA sequence: TGTGCCATCAGTGAAACACAGGGGGCCAGGCAAGAGACCCAGTACTTC.

This chain uses TRBV5-1 with TRBJ2-7, with D maybe TRBD1 (8 bases). Trimming took 4 bases from V and 4 from J, leaving 18 bases between them. CDR3 size: 15 residues. Looked up from germline, CDR1 is SGHRS and CDR2 is YFSETQ. CDR3 residues: CASSLGQGGGYEQYF. The CDR3, as DNA: TGCGCCAGCAGCCTCGGACAGGGAGGGGGGTACGAGCAGTACTTC.

This clone was observed a single time. The rearrangement uses TRBV5-8 and TRBJ1-5; D unresolved. The CDR3 loop spans 18 amino acids. Looked up from germline, CDR1 is SGHTS and CDR2 is YDEGEE. With 0 bases removed from V and 0 bases from J, the gap between germline ends came to 16 bases. The chain's CDR3 is CASSLEGKRAYSNQPQHF. As DNA, the CDR3 is TGTGCCAGCAGCTTGGAAGGGAAACGGGCGTATAGCAATCAGCCCCAGCATTTT. Complete variable domain (other parts from reference TRBV5-8 and TRBJ1-5): EAGVTQSPTHLIKTRGQQATLRCSPISGHTSVYWYQQALGLGLQFLLWYDEGEERNRGNFPPRFSGRQFPNYSSELNVNALELEDSALYLCASSLEGKRAYSNQPQHFGDGTRLSIL.

The V call is TRBV25-1, the J call TRBJ1-4; D gene unclear. Trimming shortened V by 3 bases and J by 1 base, and 9 bases separated the two germline ends. This CDR3 is built from 15 residues. Germline CDR1 MGHDK, CDR2 SYGVNS. CDR3 loop: CASSDRWRTNEKLFF. The CDR3 DNA reads as TGTGCCAGCAGTGATCGGTGGCGAACTAATGAAAAACTGTTTTTT.

In DNA, the CDR3 is TGTGCCAGCAGCTATGGGGTAACTGAAGCTTTCTTT. It is translated as CASSYGVTEAFF. This chain links TRBV28 with TRBJ1-1; D is ambiguous. Germline CDR1 MDHEN, CDR2 SYDVKM. V lost 6 bases and J 5 bases, leaving 10 bases between the germline ends. The length of the CDR3 is 12 residues.

This chain connects TRBV7-9 to TRBJ2-7, with no clear D. V shed 5 bases and J shed 0 bases, with 14 bases lying between them. CDR1 SEHNR and CDR2 FQNEAQ come from the germline V gene (reference sequence). This CDR3 spans 15 amino acids. The CDR3 protein is CASSSRETPSYEQYF. DNA for the CDR3: TGTGCCAGCAGCAGTCGAGAGACCCCCTCCTACGAGCAGTACTTC.

The J gene is TRBJ2-5, the V gene TRBV20-1; D is perhaps TRBD1 (5 bases). CDR3 length equals 11 residues. Trimming shortened V by 5 bases and J by 5 bases, and 9 bases separated the two germline ends. Per the germline V gene, CDR1 is DFQATT and CDR2 is SNEGSKA (reference sequence). CDR3 amino acids: CSAGKGETQYF. As DNA, the CDR3 is TGCAGTGCTGGGAAGGGGGAGACCCAGTACTTC.

The chain uses TRBV9 and TRBJ2-3, with no clear D. CDR3 length equals 15 residues. V was trimmed by 0 bases and J by 8 bases, leaving 16 bases between them. Germline V gene lookup returns CDR1 SGDLS and CDR2 YYNGEE. The CDR3 bases are TGTGCCAGCAGCGTAGTTTGGGGTGCAGTCGGTACGCAGTATTTT. It translates to CASSVVWGAVGTQYF. Full variable domain (missing parts from reference TRBV9 and TRBJ2-3): DSGVTQTPKHLITATGQRVTLRCSPRSGDLSVYWYQQSLDQGLQFLIQYYNGEERAKGNILERFSAQQFPDLHSELNLSSLELGDSALYFCASSVVWGAVGTQYFGPGTRLTVL.

The V gene is TRBV29-1, the J gene TRBJ2-3; 8 bases match TRBD2. CDR3 size: 14 residues. Losses at the gene ends were 4 bases for V and 2 bases for J; bases not matched to a gene: 5. Germline assignment: CDR1 SQVTM and CDR2 ANQGSEA. The CDR3 region is CSVVTGGFTDTQYF. The CDR3 DNA follows: TGCAGCGTTGTAACGGGGGGGTTCACAGATACGCAGTATTTT.

The gene calls are TRBV2 and TRBJ2-3; D unresolved. The length of the CDR3 is 11 residues. The ends were cut back, 4 bases at V and 6 bases at J, with 5 bases in the middle. The germline gives CDR1 SNHLY, CDR2 FYNNEI. CDR3 amino acids: CASSGWDTQYF. CDR3 in DNA: TGTGCCAGCAGTGGATGGGATACGCAGTATTTT.

The chain combines TRBV25-1 with TRBJ1-2; D is ambiguous. The CDR3 extends over 14 amino acids. Between the trimmed V and J ends, which lost 1 base and 0 bases, there was a span of 6 bases. Germline V gene sequence: CDR1 MGHDK, CDR2 SYGVNS. The CDR3 is CASSEWATNYGYTF. The CDR3 DNA follows: TGTGCCAGCAGTGAATGGGCTACTAACTATGGCTACACCTTC.

This clone was seen just once. J is TRBJ1-1 and V is TRBV18; D might be TRBD1 (5 bases). V lost 3 bases to trimming and J lost 0 bases, with 14 bases between them. There are 16 residues in the CDR3. Germline CDR1 is KGHSH and CDR2 is LQKENI. The DNA of the CDR3 is TGTGCCAGCTCACCGGTACAGGAACTAATGAACACTGAAGCTTTCTTT. The encoded protein is CASSPVQELMNTEAFF.

This rearrangement joins TRBV11-2 to TRBJ2-7; 13 nucleotides agree with TRBD2. This CDR3 is 16 amino acids long. CDR1 and CDR2 (germline): SGHAT, FQNNGV. Unmatched junction bases numbered 7, after V lost 5 bases and J lost 3 bases. The CDR3 coding sequence is TGTGCCAGCAGCACCTGGACTAGCGGGGGTCTCTACGAGCAGTACTTC. Its translation: CASSTWTSGGLYEQYF.

The V and J genes are TRBV5-4 and TRBJ1-2; a possible D gene is TRBD1 (5 bases). V was pared by 4 bases and J by 2 bases, with 15 bases between. This CDR3 is 15 amino acids long. Germline V gene lookup returns CDR1 SGHNT and CDR2 YYREEE (reference sequence). The CDR3 sequence: CASSGGGAINYGYTF. The CDR3 nucleotides are TGTGCCAGCAGCGGGGGAGGGGCAATCAACTATGGCTACACCTTC.

The rearrangement uses TRBV15 and TRBJ1-2; D not resolved. The germline CDR1 and CDR2 sequences are LNHNV and YYDKDF (reference sequence). V was clipped by 0 bases and J by 4 bases, with 12 bases between them. CDR3 size: 15 residues. CDR3 DNA sequence: TGTGCCACCAGCAGAGATAGGGTAGATGGCTATGGCTACACCTTC. This encodes CATSRDRVDGYGYTF.

This chain uses TRBV18 with TRBJ2-6; D ambiguous. The V and J ends lost 3 bases and 0 bases respectively, with 6 bases between them. CDR3 length: 15 residues. Germline V gene sequence: CDR1 KGHSH, CDR2 LQKENI. This CDR3 is CASSPTPSGANVLTF. The CDR3, as DNA: TGTGCCAGCTCACCCACACCCTCTGGGGCCAACGTCCTGACTTTC. The full variable domain, completed using reference TRBV18 and TRBJ2-6, is NAGVMQNPRHLVRRRGQEARLRCSPMKGHSHVYWYRQLPEEGLKFMVYLQKENIIDESGMPKERFSAEFPKEGPSILRIQQVVRGDSAAYFCASSPTPSGANVLTFGAGSRLTVL.

J is TRBJ1-1 and V is TRBV6-4; D gene unclear. CDR1 is MRHNA and CDR2 is SNTAGT in the germline V gene. The CDR3 extends over 13 amino acids. The V and J ends lost 2 bases and 5 bases respectively, with 9 bases between them. CDR3 DNA: TGTGCCAGCAGTGACGCAGGCGGGACTGAAGCTTTCTTT. Protein product: CASSDAGGTEAFF.

The chain links TRBV28 to TRBJ2-7; TRBD1 is a possible D gene (6 bases). This CDR3 contains 16 residues. Germline loops: CDR1 MDHEN, CDR2 SYDVKM. Trimming pared 6 bases from V and 1 base from J, leaving 19 bases between. CDR3 sequence reads: CASSTKGTLVSYEQYF. The CDR3 DNA reads TGTGCCAGCAGCACAAAGGGGACATTAGTTTCCTACGAGCAGTACTTC.

The chain couples TRBV25-1 to TRBJ2-5; D remains unclear. This CDR3 comprises 14 residues. Trimming took 3 bases from V and 4 from J, leaving 12 bases between them. CDR1 MGHDK and CDR2 SYGVNS come from the germline V gene. The chain's CDR3 is CASSEVGLGETQYF. CDR3 coding DNA: TGTGCCAGCAGTGAGGTAGGGCTAGGAGAGACCCAGTACTTC.

On this clone: The sample holds other DNA sequences that translate to the same CDR3. The CDR3 sequence: CASSQGLAGGYNEQFF. The CDR3 region has the DNA TGCGCCAGCAGCCAGGGACTAGCGGGAGGGTACAATGAGCAGTTCTTC. V and J are TRBV4-1 and TRBJ2-1, with 16 bases fitting TRBD2. V lost 3 bases and J lost 4; bases outside the gene matches: 0. The germline V gene encodes CDR1 MGHRA and CDR2 YSYEKL. The CDR3 consists of 16 residues.

V gene TRBV6-5 combines with J gene TRBJ1-2, with no clear D. V gave up 3 bases and J gave up 8 bases, with 16 bases separating them. Per the germline V gene, CDR1 is MNHEY and CDR2 is SVGAGI. The CDR3 length is 14 residues. In nucleotides, the CDR3 is TGTGCCAGCAGTTATAGAGATCGAACAAAAGGCTACACCTTC. Translation: CASSYRDRTKGYTF.

The CDR3, as DNA: TGCGCCAGCAGCTTGTCTAGCGGGGGTGTGAGCTCCTACGAGCAGTACTTC. Amino acids: CASSLSSGGVSSYEQYF. The chain couples TRBV5-1 to TRBJ2-5, with TRBD2 matching 10 bases. TRBJ2-7 matches the DNA end more closely, so the J call is doubtful. CDR1 is SGHRS and CDR2 is YFSETQ in the germline V gene. This CDR3 has 17 amino acids.

The CDR3 here is CASSLDLSTSGDKSEQFF. CDR3 bases: TGTGCCAGCAGCTTGGATCTTTCGACTAGCGGGGACAAATCTGAGCAGTTCTTC. The chain combines TRBV5-4 with TRBJ2-1; 11 bases map to TRBD2. The CDR3 length is 18 residues. J gave up 9 bases and V 0 bases, and 14 bases lay outside the gene matches. CDR1 is SGHNT, CDR2 YYREEE, per germline (reference sequence).

The chain combines TRBV9 with TRBJ2-7; D perhaps matches TRBD2 (5 bases). The CDR3 runs 12 residues. Germline V gene data show CDR1 as SGDLS and CDR2 as YYNGEE. The V end was cut by 0 bases, the J end by 6 bases, with 7 bases between. The chain's CDR3 is CASSVGGSEQYF. In nucleotides, the CDR3 is TGTGCCAGCAGCGTAGGAGGGAGCGAGCAGTACTTC. Filled out from reference TRBV9 and TRBJ2-7, the complete variable domain reads DSGVTQTPKHLITATGQRVTLRCSPRSGDLSVYWYQQSLDQGLQFLIQYYNGEERAKGNILERFSAQQFPDLHSELNLSSLELGDSALYFCASSVGGSEQYFGPGTRLTVT.